The 9 T cell receptor beta chains below were found in one sample sequenced in a study of T cells after yellow fever vaccination (dated by TCRdb to between 2017 and 2020). The label giving this sample's treatment or condition can be read as: live attenuated yellow fever vaccine strain. Library preparation was by 5' RACE. The reads were generated on an Illumina HiSeq 2500. The public reads were reanalyzed by TCRdb: fastp trimming at Q25, MiXCR alignment, in-frame beta chains only. Under each unique CDR3 protein, matching rows form one entry showing the most common genes and DNA. The sample contains hundreds of thousands of distinct CDR3 sequences, around 12% of them found a single time. Of the sample, 14% to 15% falls within the top ten clones. Sample: PBMCs, taken on the day of the yellow fever booster vaccination. Receptors were obtained from a man aged 30 to 45 who received the YFV17D yellow fever vaccine.

The chain combines TRBV5-5 with TRBJ2-7, with D tentatively TRBD1 (6 bases). Deletions cut 5 bases from V and 4 bases from J, with 25 bases between. In germline, CDR1 is SGHKS, CDR2 YYEKEE (reference sequence). The CDR3 is 17 amino acids. DNA for the CDR3: TGTGCCAGCAGTCCTGGGCCAGGGGCCGGCCCCCAATACGAGCAGTACTTC. It is translated as CASSPGPGAGPQYEQYF.

This clonotype has just a few counts. The chain uses TRBV28 and TRBJ2-1, with 11 positions matching TRBD2. The V gene's germline CDR1 is MDHEN and CDR2 SYDVKM. V shed 5 bases, J shed 5 bases, and the junction held 5 bases outside the gene matches. The CDR3 is 15 amino acids. In nucleotides, the CDR3 is TGTGCCAGCAGTCCTAGCGGGAGGATCAACAATGAGCAGTTCTTC. It translates to CASSPSGRINNEQFF.

V is TRBV24-1 and J is TRBJ2-7; no firm D call. CDR1 is KGHDR and CDR2 is SFDVKD in the germline V gene. With 4 bases removed from V and 2 bases from J, the gap between germline ends came to 14 bases. This CDR3 comprises 15 residues. The CDR3 loop is CATSDSRRAAYEQYF. As DNA, the CDR3 is TGTGCCACCAGTGACTCCCGACGGGCGGCCTACGAGCAGTACTTC.

This clonotype was detected only a few times. The rearrangement uses TRBV11-1 and TRBJ2-2; 15 bases align to TRBD2. Germline-derived CDR1 and CDR2 are SGHAT and FQDESV (reference sequence). V lost 3 bases, J lost 4 bases, and 9 bases stayed unmatched. The CDR3 is 19 residues long. The DNA for the CDR3 is TGTGCCAGCAGCTTCCGGACTAGCGGGAGGGCCGAGGGCACCGGGGAGCTGTTTTTT. It codes for CASSFRTSGRAEGTGELFF.

This clonotype was counted at least ten times. The V and J genes are TRBV3-1 and TRBJ2-3, with TRBD2 as a possible D gene (6 bases). V dropped 2 bases and J dropped 15 bases, with 12 bases sitting between them. CDR3 length: 11 residues. The germline CDR1 and CDR2 sequences are LGHDT and YNNKEL (reference sequence). This chain's CDR3 is CASSQMGRCYF. The DNA of the CDR3 is TGTGCCAGCAGCCAAATGGGGAGGTGCTATTTT.

This clonotype was seen more than once but under ten times. The chain uses TRBV7-2 and TRBJ2-7; TRBD2 might be the D (5 bases). Germline CDR1 reads SGHTA; CDR2 reads FQGNSA. This CDR3 region has 12 residues. The germline V and J ends were trimmed by 2 bases and 6 bases, with 8 bases remaining between them. The DNA for the CDR3 is TGTGCCAGCAGCTTATCGAGGGCCGAGCAGTACTTC. Protein sequence: CASSLSRAEQYF.

A few counts support this clonotype. V gene TRBV10-3 combines with J gene TRBJ2-1; 7 bases map to TRBD2. V was clipped by 5 bases and J by 12 bases; unmatched bases: 4. The CDR3 runs to 11 residues. Per the germline V gene, CDR1 is ENHRY and CDR2 is SYGVKD. CDR3 DNA sequence: TGTGCCATCAGTCCGGGGGGATCGCAGTTCTTC. Translating it yields CAISPGGSQFF.

Only a few counts were recorded for this clonotype. CDR3 residues: CASSSGTTYSGNTIYF. DNA of the CDR3: TGTGCCAGCAGCTCTGGGACAACTTACTCTGGAAACACCATATATTTT. This chain links TRBV5-4 with TRBJ1-3; D might be TRBD1 (6 bases). The V and J ends lost 3 bases and 0 bases respectively, with 13 bases between them. The CDR3 covers 16 residues. Germline CDR1 and CDR2: SGHNT and YYREEE (reference sequence).

The chain carries TRBV5-1 and TRBJ2-7; D is perhaps TRBD2 (5 bases). The CDR3 is 16 amino acids. Per germline, CDR1 SGHRS and CDR2 YFSETQ. V lost 3 bases and J 2 bases, leaving 18 bases between the germline ends. The CDR3 spells CASSSNGFQAAYEQYF. The CDR3 region has the DNA TGCGCCAGCAGCTCGAATGGGTTCCAAGCGGCCTACGAGCAGTACTTC.